This TCR beta chain originates from a study of shared T cell receptors in the human thymus. V lost 7 bases and J 2 bases, leaving 12 bases between the germline ends. Germline V gives CDR1 SQVTM, CDR2 ANQGSEA. The CDR3 consists of 12 residues. Some clones are missing from TCRdb's copy, which holds only in-frame ones; the method was immunoSEQ multiplex PCR. The table lists approximately 580,000 clones, about four fifths of them singletons, with 0.013% in the top ten. These sequences were also reported in another study, on human thymus T cells. As that report states: Infants, healthy and Finnish, who were having corrective surgery for congenital heart defects served as donors. Resections from corrective heart surgery supplied the thymus tissue. V and J gene usage appeared biased in thymic and blood repertoires. Thymic repertoires from unrelated individuals overlapped highly, related research reported.

The chain employs TRBV29-1 and TRBJ2-7, with D maybe TRBD1 (6 bases). The specimen sequenced was thymocytes. The sequence derives from a boy under two years old with a congenital heart defect. The CDR3 reads CSATGSTYEQYF. The CDR3 coding sequence is TGCAGCGCTACAGGGTCCACCTACGAGCAGTACTTC.